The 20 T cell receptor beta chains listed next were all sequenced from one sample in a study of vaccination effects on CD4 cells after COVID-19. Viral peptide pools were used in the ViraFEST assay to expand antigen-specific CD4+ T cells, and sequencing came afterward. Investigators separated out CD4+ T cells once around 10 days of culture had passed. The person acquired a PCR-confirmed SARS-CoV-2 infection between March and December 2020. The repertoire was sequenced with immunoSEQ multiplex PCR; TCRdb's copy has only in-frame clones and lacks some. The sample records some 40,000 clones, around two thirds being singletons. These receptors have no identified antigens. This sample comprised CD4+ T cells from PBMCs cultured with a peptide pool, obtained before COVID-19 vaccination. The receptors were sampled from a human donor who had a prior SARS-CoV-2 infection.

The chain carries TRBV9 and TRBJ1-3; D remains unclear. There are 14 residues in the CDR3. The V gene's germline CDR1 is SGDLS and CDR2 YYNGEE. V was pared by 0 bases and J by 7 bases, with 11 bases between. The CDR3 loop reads CASSVGWVRNTIYF. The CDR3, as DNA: TGTGCCAGCAGCGTAGGATGGGTTCGCAACACCATATATTTT.

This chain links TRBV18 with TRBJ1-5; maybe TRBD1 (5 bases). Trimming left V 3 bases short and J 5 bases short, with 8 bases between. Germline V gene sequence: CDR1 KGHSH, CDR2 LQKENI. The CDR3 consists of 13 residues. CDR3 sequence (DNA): TGTGCCAGCTCACCCCTAGGGGATCAGCCCCAGCATTTT. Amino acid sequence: CASSPLGDQPQHF.

The CDR3 reads CAWKLWEGYGYTF. The CDR3 coding sequence is TGTGCCTGGAAATTATGGGAGGGCTATGGCTACACCTTC. The chain combines TRBV30 with TRBJ1-2; D gene uncertain. Trimming left V 4 bases short and J 4 bases short, with 13 bases between. The germline gives CDR1 GTSNPN, CDR2 SVGIG (reference sequence). This CDR3 has 13 residues.

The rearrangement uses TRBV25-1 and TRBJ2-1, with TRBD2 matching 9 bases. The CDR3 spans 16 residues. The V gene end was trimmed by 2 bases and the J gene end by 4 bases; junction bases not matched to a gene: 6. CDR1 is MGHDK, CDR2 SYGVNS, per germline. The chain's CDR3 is CASSEPRGGGYNEQFF. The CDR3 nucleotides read TGTGCCAGCAGTGAACCCCGCGGGGGGGGTTACAATGAGCAGTTCTTC.

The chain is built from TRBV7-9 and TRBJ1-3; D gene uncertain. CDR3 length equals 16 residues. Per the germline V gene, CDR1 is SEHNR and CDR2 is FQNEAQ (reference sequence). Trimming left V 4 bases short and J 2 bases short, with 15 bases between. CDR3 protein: CASSWTTQPAGNTIYF. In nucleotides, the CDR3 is TGTGCCAGCAGCTGGACCACCCAACCGGCTGGAAACACCATATATTTT.

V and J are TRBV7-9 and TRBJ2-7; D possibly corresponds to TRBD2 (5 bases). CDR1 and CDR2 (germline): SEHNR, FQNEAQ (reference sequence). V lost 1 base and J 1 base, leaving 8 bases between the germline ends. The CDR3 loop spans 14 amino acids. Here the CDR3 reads CASSLVGRSYEQYF. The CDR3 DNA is TGTGCCAGCAGCTTAGTTGGGAGATCCTACGAGCAGTACTTC.

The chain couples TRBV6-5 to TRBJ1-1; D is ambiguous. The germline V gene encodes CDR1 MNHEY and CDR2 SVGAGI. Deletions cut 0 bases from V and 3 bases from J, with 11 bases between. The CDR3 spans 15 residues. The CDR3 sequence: CASSYSRTVDTEAFF. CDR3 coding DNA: TGTGCCAGCAGTTACTCGAGGACCGTTGACACTGAAGCTTTCTTT.

The CDR3 DNA is TGTGCCAGCAGACGGGACTACACAGATACGCAGTATTTT. Encoded protein: CASRRDYTDTQYF. This chain uses TRBV7-2 with TRBJ2-3; 7 bases map to TRBD2. The V gene end was trimmed by 6 bases and the J gene end by 2 bases; junction bases not matched to a gene: 2. Germline values: CDR1 SGHTA, CDR2 FQGNSA. The length of the CDR3 is 13 residues.

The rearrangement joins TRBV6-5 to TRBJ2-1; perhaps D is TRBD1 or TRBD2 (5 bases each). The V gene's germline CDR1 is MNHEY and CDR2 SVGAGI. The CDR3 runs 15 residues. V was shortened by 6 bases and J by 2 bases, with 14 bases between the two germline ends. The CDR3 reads CASRRRDGAYNEQFF. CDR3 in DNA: TGTGCCAGCAGAAGACGGGACGGTGCCTACAATGAGCAGTTCTTC.

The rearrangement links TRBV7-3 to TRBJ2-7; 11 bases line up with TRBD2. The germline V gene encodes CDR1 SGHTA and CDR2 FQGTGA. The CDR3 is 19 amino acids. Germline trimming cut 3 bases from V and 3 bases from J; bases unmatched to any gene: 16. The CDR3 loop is CASSLQHTSGSSGYYEQYF. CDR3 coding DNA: TGTGCCAGCAGCTTGCAGCATACTAGCGGGAGTAGTGGGTACTACGAGCAGTACTTC.

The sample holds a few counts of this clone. This CDR3 is CASSIVASMHSYNEQFF. The CDR3 bases are TGTGCCAGCAGCATAGTGGCCAGTATGCACTCCTACAATGAGCAGTTCTTC. The chain uses TRBV7-2 and TRBJ2-1; D uncertain. The V and J ends lost 5 bases and 0 bases respectively, with 17 bases between them. This CDR3 is built from 17 residues. Germline lookup yields CDR1 SGHTA and CDR2 FQGNSA.

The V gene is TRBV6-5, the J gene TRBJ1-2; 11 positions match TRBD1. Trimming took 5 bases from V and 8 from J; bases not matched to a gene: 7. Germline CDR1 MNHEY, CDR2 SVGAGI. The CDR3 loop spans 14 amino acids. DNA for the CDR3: TGTGCCAGCAGTAGGGGACAGGGGGGTTTCGGCTACACCTTC. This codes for CASSRGQGGFGYTF.

The CDR3 here is CASSQETSGIAEQFF. CDR3 in DNA: TGCGCCAGCAGCCAAGAGACTAGCGGGATAGCTGAGCAGTTCTTC. The chain uses TRBV4-3 and TRBJ2-1, with 11 nucleotides matching TRBD2. The CDR3 length is 15 residues. Germline V gives CDR1 LGHNA, CDR2 YSLEER. After removal of 0 bases from V and 9 bases from J, the junction contained 4 bases not matched to a gene.

The CDR3 loop is CAISERDLDTEAFF. CDR3 DNA sequence: TGTGCCATCAGTGAGAGAGACCTCGACACTGAAGCTTTCTTT. The chain combines TRBV10-3 with TRBJ1-1; D is ambiguous. V was trimmed by 2 bases and J by 3 bases, leaving 10 bases between them. Germline values: CDR1 ENHRY, CDR2 SYGVKD. The CDR3 covers 14 residues.

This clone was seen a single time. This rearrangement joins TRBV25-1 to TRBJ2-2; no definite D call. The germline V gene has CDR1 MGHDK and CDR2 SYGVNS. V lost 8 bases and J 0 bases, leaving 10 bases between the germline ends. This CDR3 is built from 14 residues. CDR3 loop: CASAEPTNTGELFF. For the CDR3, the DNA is TGTGCCAGCGCGGAGCCAACGAACACCGGGGAGCTGTTTTTT.

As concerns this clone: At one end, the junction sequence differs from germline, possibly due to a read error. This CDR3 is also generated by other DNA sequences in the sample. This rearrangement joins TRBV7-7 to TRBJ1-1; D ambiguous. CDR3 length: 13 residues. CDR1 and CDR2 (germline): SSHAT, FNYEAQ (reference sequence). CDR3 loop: CASSAQVNTEAFF. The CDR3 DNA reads TGTGCTAGCAGCGCCCAGGTGAACACTGAAGCTTTCTTT. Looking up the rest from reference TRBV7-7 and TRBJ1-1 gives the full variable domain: GAGVSQSPRYKVTKRGQDVTLRCDPISSHATLYWYQQALGQGPEFLTYFNYEAQPDKSGLPSDRFSAERPEGSISTLTIQRTEQRDSAMYRCASSAQVNTEAFFGQGTRLTVV.

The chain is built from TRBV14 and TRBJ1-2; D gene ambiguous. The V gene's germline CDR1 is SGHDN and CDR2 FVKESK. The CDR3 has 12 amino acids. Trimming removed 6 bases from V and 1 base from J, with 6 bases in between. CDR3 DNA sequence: TGTGCCAGCAGTGTAAATAACTATGGCTACACCTTC. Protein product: CASSVNNYGYTF.

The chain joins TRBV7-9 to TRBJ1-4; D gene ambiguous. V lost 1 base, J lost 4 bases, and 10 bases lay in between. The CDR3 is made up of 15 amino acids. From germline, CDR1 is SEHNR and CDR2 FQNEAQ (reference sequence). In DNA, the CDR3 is TGTGCCAGCAGCTTAGGTCCAGCGAATAATGAAAAACTGTTTTTT. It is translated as CASSLGPANNEKLFF.

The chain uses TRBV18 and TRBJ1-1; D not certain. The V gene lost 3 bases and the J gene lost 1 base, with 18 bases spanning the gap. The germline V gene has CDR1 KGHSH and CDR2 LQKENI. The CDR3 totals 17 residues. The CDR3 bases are TGTGCCAGCTCACCGCGGCTCAATAAATTAAAGAACACTGAAGCTTTCTTT. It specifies CASSPRLNKLKNTEAFF.

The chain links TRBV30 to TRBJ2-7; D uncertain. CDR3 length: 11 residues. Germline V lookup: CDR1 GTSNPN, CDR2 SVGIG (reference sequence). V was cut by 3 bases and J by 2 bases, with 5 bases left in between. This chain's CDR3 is CAWSRTYEQYF. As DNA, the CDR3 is TGTGCCTGGAGCCGCACCTACGAGCAGTACTTC.